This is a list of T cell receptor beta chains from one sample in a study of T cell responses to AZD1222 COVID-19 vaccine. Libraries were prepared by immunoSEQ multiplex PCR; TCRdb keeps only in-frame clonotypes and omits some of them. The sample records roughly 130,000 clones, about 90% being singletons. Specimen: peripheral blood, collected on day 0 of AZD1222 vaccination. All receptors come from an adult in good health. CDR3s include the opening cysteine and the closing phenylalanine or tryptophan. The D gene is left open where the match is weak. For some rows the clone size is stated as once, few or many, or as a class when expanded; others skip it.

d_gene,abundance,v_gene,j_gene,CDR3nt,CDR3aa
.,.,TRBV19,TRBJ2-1,TGTGCCAGTAGTACGACAGGTGACTCCTACAATGAGCAGTTCTTC,CASSTTGDSYNEQFF
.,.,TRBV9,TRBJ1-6,TGTGCCACCTCGACACAGCCTAATTCACCCCTCCACTTT,CATSTQPNSPLHF
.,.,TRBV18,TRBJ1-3,TGTGCCAGCTCACAATTATCAGGGGCCGACTTCTCTGGAAACACCATATATTTT,CASSQLSGADFSGNTIYF
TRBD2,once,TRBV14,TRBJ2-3,TGTGCCAGCAGCCAAAGGACTAGCGACACAGATACGCAGTATTTT,CASSQRTSDTDTQYF
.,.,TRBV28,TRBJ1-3,TGTGCCAGCAGTTTGAGGAGTCTGGAGGGAAACACCATATATTTT,CASSLRSLEGNTIYF
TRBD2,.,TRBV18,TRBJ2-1,TGTGCCAGCTCACCACTTGGTAGCGGGTCCTACAATGAGCAGTTCTTC,CASSPLGSGSYNEQFF
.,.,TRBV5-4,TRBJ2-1,TGTGCCAGCAGAGGGACTCTCTTTAGTGAGCAGTTCTTC,CASRGTLFSEQFF
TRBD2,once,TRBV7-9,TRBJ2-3,TGTGCCAGCAGCTTGACTAGCGGGTTAACAGATACGCAGTATTTT,CASSLTSGLTDTQYF
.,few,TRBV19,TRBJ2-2,TGTGCCACTGCACCTCACGGGGCACGGAACACCGGGGAGCTGTTTTTT,CATAPHGARNTGELFF
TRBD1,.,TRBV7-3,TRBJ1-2,TGTGCCAGCAGCCCAACCAGACAGGGGGCGGTCGATGGCTACACCTTC,CASSPTRQGAVDGYTF
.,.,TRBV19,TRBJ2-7,TGTGCCAGTAGTATAGCCAATCAAGGACAGTGGTACTTC,CASSIANQGQWYF
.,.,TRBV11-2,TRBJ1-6,TGTGCCAGCAGCCCCGGGACCAATTCACCCCTCCACTTT,CASSPGTNSPLHF
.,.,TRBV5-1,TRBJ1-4,TGCGCCAGCAGCTTGGCGGGATCGAGACAGGTGGGGAGTGAAAAACTGTTTTTT,CASSLAGSRQVGSEKLFF
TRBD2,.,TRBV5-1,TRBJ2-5,TGCGCCAGCAGCTTGGGGGCGACTAGCGGGAGACAAGAGACCCAGTACTTC,CASSLGATSGRQETQYF
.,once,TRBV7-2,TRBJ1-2,TGTGCCAGCAGCGCTTCCGGGACACTCAATTATGGCTACACCTTC,CASSASGTLNYGYTF
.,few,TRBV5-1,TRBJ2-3,TGCGCCAGCAGCACGGGGGACATCACAGATACGCAGTATTTT,CASSTGDITDTQYF
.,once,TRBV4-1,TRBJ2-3,TGCGCCAGCAGCCCAGAACAGGGATCTGGAGCAGATACGCAGTATTTT,CASSPEQGSGADTQYF
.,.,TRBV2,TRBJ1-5,TGTGCCAGCAGTCAGTGGGGGGCCGGTCAGCCCCAGCATTTT,CASSQWGAGQPQHF
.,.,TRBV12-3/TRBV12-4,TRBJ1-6,TGTGCCAGCAGTCCCCGCGATAATTCACCCCTCCACTTT,CASSPRDNSPLHF
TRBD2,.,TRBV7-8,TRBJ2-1,TGTGCCAGCAGCTTGTTAGCGGGAGAGGCGCAGTTCTTC,CASSLLAGEAQFF
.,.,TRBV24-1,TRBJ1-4,TGTGCCACCCTAATCCGGGCTAATGAAAAACTGTTTTTT,CATLIRANEKLFF
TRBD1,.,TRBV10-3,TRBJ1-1,TGTGCCGCCGCTATACAGGGGACGGACACTGAAGCTTTCTTT,CAAAIQGTDTEAFF